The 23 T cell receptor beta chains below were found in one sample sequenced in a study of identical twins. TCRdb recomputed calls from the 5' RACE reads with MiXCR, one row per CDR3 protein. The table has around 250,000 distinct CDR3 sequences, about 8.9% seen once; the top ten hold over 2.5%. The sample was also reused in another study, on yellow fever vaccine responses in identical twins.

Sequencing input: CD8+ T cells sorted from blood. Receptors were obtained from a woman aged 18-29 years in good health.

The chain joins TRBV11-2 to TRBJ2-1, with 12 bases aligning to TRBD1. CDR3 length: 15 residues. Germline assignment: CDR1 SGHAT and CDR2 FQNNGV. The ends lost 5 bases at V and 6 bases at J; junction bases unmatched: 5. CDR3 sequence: CASSEGQGAPNEQFF. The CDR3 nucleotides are TGTGCCAGCAGCGAGGGACAGGGGGCGCCCAATGAGCAGTTCTTC.

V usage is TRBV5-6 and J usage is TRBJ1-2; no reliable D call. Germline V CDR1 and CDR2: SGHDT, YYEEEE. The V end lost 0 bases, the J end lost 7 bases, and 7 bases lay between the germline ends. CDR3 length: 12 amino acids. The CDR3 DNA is TGTGCCAGCAGCTTGGACGGGGTTGGCTACACCTTC. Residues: CASSLDGVGYTF.

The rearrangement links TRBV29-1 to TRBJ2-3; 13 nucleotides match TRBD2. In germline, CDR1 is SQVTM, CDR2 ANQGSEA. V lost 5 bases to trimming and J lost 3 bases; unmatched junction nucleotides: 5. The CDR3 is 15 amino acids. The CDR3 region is CSVPGLAGVTDTQYF. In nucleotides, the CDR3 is TGCAGCGTTCCAGGACTAGCGGGGGTTACAGATACGCAGTATTTT.

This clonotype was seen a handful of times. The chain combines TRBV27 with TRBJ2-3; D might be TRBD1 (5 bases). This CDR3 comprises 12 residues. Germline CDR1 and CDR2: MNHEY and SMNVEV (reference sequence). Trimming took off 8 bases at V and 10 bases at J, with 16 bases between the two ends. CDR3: CASRPRGTAQYF. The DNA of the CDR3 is TGTGCCAGCCGACCAAGGGGTACGGCGCAGTATTTT.

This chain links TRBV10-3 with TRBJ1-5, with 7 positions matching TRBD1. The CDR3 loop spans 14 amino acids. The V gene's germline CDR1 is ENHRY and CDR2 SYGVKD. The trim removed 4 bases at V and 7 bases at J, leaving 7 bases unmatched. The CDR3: CAISGDRDQQPQHF. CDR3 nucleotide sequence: TGTGCCATCAGTGGAGACAGGGATCAACAGCCCCAGCATTTT.

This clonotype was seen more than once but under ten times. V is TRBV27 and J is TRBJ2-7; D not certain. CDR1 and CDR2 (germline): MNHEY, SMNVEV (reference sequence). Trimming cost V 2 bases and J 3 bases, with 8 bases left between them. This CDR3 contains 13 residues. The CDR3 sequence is CASSLNGFYEQYF. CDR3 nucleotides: TGTGCCAGCAGTTTAAACGGATTCTACGAGCAGTACTTC.

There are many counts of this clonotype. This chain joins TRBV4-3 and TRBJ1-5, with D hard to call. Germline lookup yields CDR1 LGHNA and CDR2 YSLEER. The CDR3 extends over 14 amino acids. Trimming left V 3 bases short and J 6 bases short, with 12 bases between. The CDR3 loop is CASSQERVFQPQHF. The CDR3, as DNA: TGCGCCAGCAGCCAGGAAAGGGTTTTTCAGCCCCAGCATTTT.

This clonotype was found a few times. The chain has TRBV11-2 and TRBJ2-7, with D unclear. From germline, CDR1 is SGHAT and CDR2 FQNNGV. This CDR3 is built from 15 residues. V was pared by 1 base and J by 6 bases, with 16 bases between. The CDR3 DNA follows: TGTGCCAGCAGCTTAGGGGCCTCCGGTGTACGCGAGCAGTACTTC. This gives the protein CASSLGASGVREQYF. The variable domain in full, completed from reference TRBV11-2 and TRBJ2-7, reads EAGVAQSPRYKIIEKRQSVAFWCNPISGHATLYWYQQILGQGPKLLIQFQNNGVVDDSQLPKDRFSAERLKGVDSTLKIQPAKLEDSAVYLCASSLGASGVREQYFGPGTRLTVT.

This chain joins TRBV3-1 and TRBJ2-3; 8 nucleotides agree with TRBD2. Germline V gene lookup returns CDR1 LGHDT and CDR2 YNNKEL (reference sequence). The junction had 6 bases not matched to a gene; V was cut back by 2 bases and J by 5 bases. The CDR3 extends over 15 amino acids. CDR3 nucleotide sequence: TGTGCCAGCAGCCAAAATCGGGGGGGGAGAGATACGCAGTATTTT. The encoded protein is CASSQNRGGRDTQYF.

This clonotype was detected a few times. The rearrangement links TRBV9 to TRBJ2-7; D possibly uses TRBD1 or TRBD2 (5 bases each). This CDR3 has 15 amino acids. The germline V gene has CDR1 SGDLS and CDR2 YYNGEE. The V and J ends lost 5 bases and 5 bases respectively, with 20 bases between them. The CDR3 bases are TGTGCCAGCAGTGCAACGGGGCTCTTATACCACGAGCAGTACTTC. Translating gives CASSATGLLYHEQYF.

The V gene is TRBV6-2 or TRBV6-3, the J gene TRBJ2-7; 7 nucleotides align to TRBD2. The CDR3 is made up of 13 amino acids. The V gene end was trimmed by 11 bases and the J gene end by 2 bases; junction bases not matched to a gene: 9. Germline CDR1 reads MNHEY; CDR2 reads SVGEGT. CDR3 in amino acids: CAGGGGTTYEQYF. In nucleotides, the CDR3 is TGTGCCGGCGGCGGGGGAACGACCTACGAGCAGTACTTC.

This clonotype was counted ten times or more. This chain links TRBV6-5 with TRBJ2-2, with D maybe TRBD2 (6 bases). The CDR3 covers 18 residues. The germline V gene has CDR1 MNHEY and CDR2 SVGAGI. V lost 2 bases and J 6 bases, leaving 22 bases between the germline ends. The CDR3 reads CASSYERGAAQGAGELFF. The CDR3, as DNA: TGTGCCAGCAGTTACGAACGCGGGGCGGCCCAAGGCGCCGGGGAGCTGTTTTTT.

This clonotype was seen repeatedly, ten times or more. The CDR3 coding sequence is TGCGCCAGCAGCCAAGAATTGAGGGCAGGGGGGACTGAAGCTTTCTTT. This sequence encodes CASSQELRAGGTEAFF. V gene TRBV4-1 combines with J gene TRBJ1-1, with 7 bases lining up with TRBD1. Germline loops: CDR1 MGHRA, CDR2 YSYEKL. The CDR3 length is 16 residues. With 0 bases clipped from V and 5 bases from J, the junction kept 9 bases outside the gene matches.

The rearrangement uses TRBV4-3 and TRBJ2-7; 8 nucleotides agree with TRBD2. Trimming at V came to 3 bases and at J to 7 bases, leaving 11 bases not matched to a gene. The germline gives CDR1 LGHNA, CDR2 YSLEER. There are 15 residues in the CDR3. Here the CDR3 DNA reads TGCGCCAGCAGCCACGGTAGCGGGGCCGGGGAAGAGCAGTACTTC. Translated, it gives CASSHGSGAGEEQYF.

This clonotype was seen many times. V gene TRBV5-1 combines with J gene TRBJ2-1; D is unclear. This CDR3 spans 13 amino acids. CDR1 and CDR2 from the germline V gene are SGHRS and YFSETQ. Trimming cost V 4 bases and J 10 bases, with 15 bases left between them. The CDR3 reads CASSGDPNEEQFF. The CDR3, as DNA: TGCGCCAGCAGCGGCGACCCGAACGAAGAGCAGTTCTTC.

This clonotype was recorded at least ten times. As DNA, the CDR3 is TGTGCCAGCAGTCCCATCCGGGACTCCCCCCACTCCTACGAGCAGTACTTC. Amino acids: CASSPIRDSPHSYEQYF. V is TRBV27 and J is TRBJ2-7; D might be TRBD2 (6 bases). This CDR3 is 17 amino acids long. V was cut by 5 bases and J by 0 bases, with 20 bases left in between. The germline CDR1 and CDR2 sequences are MNHEY and SMNVEV (reference sequence).

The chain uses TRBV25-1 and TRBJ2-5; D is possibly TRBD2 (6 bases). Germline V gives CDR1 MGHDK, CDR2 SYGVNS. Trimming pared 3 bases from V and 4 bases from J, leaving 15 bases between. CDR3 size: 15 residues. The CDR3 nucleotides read TGTGCCAGCAGTGATCGACTAGGTGTCCGAGAGACCCAGTACTTC. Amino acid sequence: CASSDRLGVRETQYF.

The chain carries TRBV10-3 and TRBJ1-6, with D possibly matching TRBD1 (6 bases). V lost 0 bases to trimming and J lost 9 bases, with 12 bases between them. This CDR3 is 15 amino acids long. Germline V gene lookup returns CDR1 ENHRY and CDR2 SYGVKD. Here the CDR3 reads CAISESHRVSSPLHF. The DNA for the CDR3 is TGTGCCATCAGTGAGTCGCACAGGGTCTCTTCACCCCTCCACTTT.

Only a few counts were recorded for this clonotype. The CDR3 spells CASSPRSWETQYF. In DNA, the CDR3 is TGTGCCAGCAGCCCCCGAAGTTGGGAGACCCAGTACTTC. The chain combines TRBV27 with TRBJ2-5; D is ambiguous. V lost 6 bases and J lost 5, with 13 bases in between. The CDR3 has 13 amino acids. The germline V gene encodes CDR1 MNHEY and CDR2 SMNVEV (reference sequence).

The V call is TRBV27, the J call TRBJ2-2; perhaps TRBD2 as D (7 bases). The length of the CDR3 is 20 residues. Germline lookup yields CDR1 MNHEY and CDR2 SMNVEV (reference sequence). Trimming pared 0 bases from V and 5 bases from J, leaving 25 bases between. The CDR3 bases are TGTGCCAGCAGTTTATCGGTCCCGTATTCAGGGGCCGGGAGGACCGGGGAGCTGTTTTTT. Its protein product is CASSLSVPYSGAGRTGELFF.

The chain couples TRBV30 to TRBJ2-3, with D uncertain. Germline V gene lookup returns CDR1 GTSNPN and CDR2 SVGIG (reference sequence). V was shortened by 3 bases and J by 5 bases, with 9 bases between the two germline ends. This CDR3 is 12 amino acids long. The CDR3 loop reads CAWSDLLDTQYF. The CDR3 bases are TGTGCCTGGAGCGACCTGTTAGATACGCAGTATTTT.

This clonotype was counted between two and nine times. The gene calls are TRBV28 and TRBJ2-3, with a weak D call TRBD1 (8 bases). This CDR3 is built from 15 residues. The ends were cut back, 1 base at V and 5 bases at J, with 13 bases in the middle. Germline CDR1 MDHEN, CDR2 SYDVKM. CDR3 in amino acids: CASSLYRGGGDTQYF. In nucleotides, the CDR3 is TGTGCCAGCAGTTTATACAGGGGGGGTGGAGATACGCAGTATTTT.

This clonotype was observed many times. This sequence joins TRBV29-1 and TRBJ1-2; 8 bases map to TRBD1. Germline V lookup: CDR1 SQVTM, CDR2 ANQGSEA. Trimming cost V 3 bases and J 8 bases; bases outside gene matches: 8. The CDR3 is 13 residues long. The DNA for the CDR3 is TGCAGCGTTGATGAGACAGGGGCTGTCGGCTACACCTTC. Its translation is CSVDETGAVGYTF.